One and the same sample provided the 30 T cell receptor beta chains below, sequenced in a study of cytomegalovirus exposure and HLA in healthy donors. Method: immunoSEQ multiplex PCR; TCRdb's copy keeps in-frame clones and lacks some. The sample has fewer than 350,000 clones; around nine tenths are singletons. Input material: PBMCs. The receptors derive from a woman aged 18-35 years in good health and CMV-seronegative.

The chain joins TRBV28 to TRBJ2-7; TRBD2 matches 8 bases. The CDR3 consists of 15 residues. The germline V gene has CDR1 MDHEN and CDR2 SYDVKM. The V segment lost 5 bases and the J segment 0 bases; nucleotides outside the gene matches: 6. For the CDR3, the DNA is TGTGCCAGCAGTCCTACTAGCGGACGCTCCTACGAGCAGTACTTC. Its protein product is CASSPTSGRSYEQYF.

Of note for this clone: The junction departs from germline at one end; a sequencing error may be responsible. This chain connects TRBV7-9 to TRBJ1-2, with TRBD1 matching over 8 bases. CDR3 length: 12 amino acids. In germline, CDR1 is SEHNR, CDR2 FQNEAQ (reference sequence). DNA of the CDR3: TGTGCCAGCAGCTGGACAGGGTCGGTCCCTAACTTC. Its translation: CASSWTGSVPNF.

The J gene is TRBJ2-6, the V gene TRBV19; TRBD1 agrees at 7 bases. The CDR3 is 17 residues long. J was trimmed by 1 base and V by 4 bases; bases with no gene match: 7. Looked up from germline, CDR1 is LNHDA and CDR2 is SQIVND (reference sequence). CDR3 in amino acids: CASSSQTGQSGANVLTF. Here the CDR3 DNA reads TGTGCCAGTAGTAGCCAGACAGGGCAGTCTGGGGCCAACGTCCTGACTTTC.

The rearrangement uses TRBV9 and TRBJ1-2; D is unclear. CDR3 length equals 14 residues. With 4 bases removed from V and 8 bases from J, the gap between germline ends came to 18 bases. The germline gives CDR1 SGDLS, CDR2 YYNGEE. The DNA for the CDR3 is TGTGCCAGCAGCACACCCGGGTACGGGGAAGGCTACACCTTC. Encoded protein: CASSTPGYGEGYTF. The full variable domain, rest sourced from reference TRBV9 and TRBJ1-2, is DSGVTQTPKHLITATGQRVTLRCSPRSGDLSVYWYQQSLDQGLQFLIQYYNGEERAKGNILERFSAQQFPDLHSELNLSSLELGDSALYFCASSTPGYGEGYTFGSGTRLTVV.

The gene calls are TRBV2 and TRBJ2-3; 10 nucleotides line up with TRBD2. Germline CDR1 SNHLY, CDR2 FYNNEI. V lost 6 bases and J lost 2; bases outside the gene matches: 5. The CDR3 has 15 amino acids. CDR3 sequence (DNA): TGTGCCAGCAGGGTGGGACTAGCGCTCACAGATACGCAGTATTTT. Residues: CASRVGLALTDTQYF.

This chain uses TRBV4-1 with TRBJ1-2; D ambiguous. This CDR3 region has 14 residues. V lost 3 bases to trimming and J lost 8 bases, with 16 bases between them. Germline CDR1 MGHRA, CDR2 YSYEKL. The CDR3 DNA is TGCGCCAGCAGCCAGCCTCTATCTACTCGGGGCTACACCTTC. Residues: CASSQPLSTRGYTF.

The chain joins TRBV28 to TRBJ2-5; 7 positions agree with TRBD1. The CDR3 length is 19 residues. The V and J ends lost 4 bases and 2 bases, in that order; junction bases with no gene match: 19. Germline V gene lookup returns CDR1 MDHEN and CDR2 SYDVKM. CDR3 amino acids: CASSSGTGTDRDRQETQYF. CDR3 nucleotide sequence: TGTGCCAGCAGTTCGGGAACGGGAACCGACCGGGACAGACAAGAGACCCAGTACTTC.

This rearrangement joins TRBV11-2 to TRBJ2-3; D ambiguous. V gave up 4 bases and J gave up 1 base, with 12 bases separating them. This CDR3 has 15 amino acids. CDR1 is SGHAT, CDR2 FQNNGV, per germline. This CDR3 is CASSSTPRGTDTQYF. CDR3 nucleotides: TGTGCCAGCAGCTCTACTCCCCGCGGCACAGATACGCAGTATTTT.

The rearrangement joins TRBV5-4 to TRBJ2-2, with 9 bases that match TRBD2. The CDR3 loop spans 16 amino acids. Germline CDR1 and CDR2: SGHNT and YYREEE (reference sequence). J gave up 0 bases and V 2 bases, and 2 bases lay outside the gene matches. The CDR3 bases are TGTGCCAGCAGCTTAATAGCGGGAGCGAACACCGGGGAGCTGTTTTTT. Encoded protein: CASSLIAGANTGELFF.

V gene TRBV27 combines with J gene TRBJ2-3; TRBD1 is a possible D gene (6 bases). V lost 11 bases and J lost 3, with 12 bases in between. The CDR3 is 12 residues long. CDR1 is MNHEY and CDR2 is SMNVEV in the germline V gene (reference sequence). The CDR3 coding sequence is TGTGCCGTAAAGGGGGTAACAGATACGCAGTATTTT. Translating gives CAVKGVTDTQYF.

The chain carries TRBV7-6 and TRBJ2-3; TRBD2 agrees at 7 bases. The CDR3 is 15 residues long. CDR1 and CDR2 (germline): SGHVS, FNYEAQ. The trim removed 3 bases at V and 7 bases at J, leaving 10 bases unmatched. CDR3 sequence reads: CASSFMASGLNTQYF. The DNA for the CDR3 is TGTGCCAGCAGCTTTATGGCTAGCGGTTTGAATACGCAGTATTTT.

The chain is built from TRBV30 and TRBJ2-7; 7 nucleotides line up with TRBD1. J lost 5 bases, V lost 1 base, and 5 bases had no gene match. The CDR3 covers 13 residues. The germline V gene encodes CDR1 GTSNPN and CDR2 SVGIG (reference sequence). CDR3 region: CAWSGDRPDEQYF. The CDR3 DNA follows: TGTGCCTGGAGTGGGGACAGACCCGACGAGCAGTACTTC.

This CDR3 reads CACWGGDGNTIYF. CDR3 nucleotide sequence: TGTGCCTGTTGGGGAGGGGACGGAAACACCATATATTTT. The chain carries TRBV2 and TRBJ1-3; D might be TRBD1 (5 bases). Per germline, CDR1 SNHLY and CDR2 FYNNEI. V was clipped by 11 bases and J by 4 bases, with 15 bases between them. The CDR3 has 13 residues.

The chain combines TRBV18 with TRBJ2-3; D unresolved. The CDR3 is 13 residues long. Trimming left V 3 bases short and J 3 bases short, with 7 bases between. CDR1 and CDR2 from the germline V gene are KGHSH and LQKENI. In DNA form, the CDR3 reads TGTGCCAGCTCACCCCCCTTAACAGATACGCAGTATTTT. Protein product: CASSPPLTDTQYF.

The chain carries TRBV13 and TRBJ2-1; 9 bases align to TRBD1. Germline V CDR1 and CDR2: PRHDT, FYEKMQ (reference sequence). The CDR3 is 15 residues long. After removal of 5 bases from V and 4 bases from J, the junction contained 6 bases not matched to a gene. The CDR3 loop reads CASSPPGQGYNEQFF. The DNA for the CDR3 is TGTGCCAGCAGCCCCCCGGGACAGGGATACAATGAGCAGTTCTTC.

Concerning this clone itself: Sequence at one end of the junction differs from germline and may be a read error. This chain connects TRBV5-6 to TRBJ2-1; 10 nucleotides align to TRBD1. Germline V gives CDR1 SGHDT, CDR2 YYEEEE. There are 14 residues in the CDR3. CDR3 nucleotide sequence: TGTGCCAGCAGCCGGGACAGGGGCTACCATGAGCAGTTCTTC. Encoded protein: CASSRDRGYHEQFF.

V is TRBV30 and J is TRBJ1-4; D perhaps matches TRBD1 (5 bases). There are 16 residues in the CDR3. Per the germline V gene, CDR1 is GTSNPN and CDR2 is SVGIG (reference sequence). V lost 1 base to trimming and J lost 6 bases, with 18 bases between them. The CDR3 is CAWSDALKGKDEKLFF. CDR3 DNA sequence: TGTGCCTGGAGTGACGCTCTTAAGGGGAAGGATGAAAAACTGTTTTTT. The full variable domain, with the rest looked up from reference TRBV30 and TRBJ1-4, is SQTIHQWPATLVQPVGSPLSLECTVEGTSNPNLYWYRQAAGRGLQLLFYSVGIGQISSEVPQNLSASRPQDRQFILSSKKLLLSDSGFYLCAWSDALKGKDEKLFFGSGTQLSVL.

This clone appeared a single time. The rearrangement links TRBV10-3 to TRBJ2-1, with TRBD2 matching 9 bases. CDR1 ENHRY and CDR2 SYGVKD come from the germline V gene. J gave up 8 bases and V 4 bases, and 15 bases lay outside the gene matches. The CDR3 totals 17 residues. The CDR3 is CAISGTSELGGIDEQFF. Here the CDR3 DNA reads TGTGCCATCAGTGGGACTAGCGAGCTCGGTGGGATAGATGAGCAGTTCTTC.

This clone was seen only once. This rearrangement joins TRBV19 to TRBJ2-5; possibly TRBD1 for D (7 bases). V lost 3 bases and J lost 5, with 13 bases in between. The CDR3 runs to 14 residues. CDR1 and CDR2 (germline): LNHDA, SQIVND (reference sequence). This CDR3 is CASSIQGGWETQYF. CDR3 DNA: TGTGCCAGTAGTATTCAGGGGGGTTGGGAGACCCAGTACTTC.

The rearrangement uses TRBV19 and TRBJ1-2; weak D call: TRBD1 (5 bases). The V end was cut by 3 bases, the J end by 4 bases, with 24 bases between. The CDR3 has 18 amino acids. Germline CDR1 LNHDA, CDR2 SQIVND (reference sequence). Here the CDR3 reads CASSIRSSTASLAYGYTF. DNA of the CDR3: TGTGCCAGTAGTATCCGTTCCTCGACAGCCTCCCTCGCCTATGGCTACACCTTC.

This clone was seen more than once but under ten times. The chain has TRBV19 and TRBJ1-5, with D hard to call. Germline V gene data show CDR1 as LNHDA and CDR2 as SQIVND (reference sequence). This CDR3 contains 14 residues. Trimming took 4 bases from V and 9 from J, leaving 16 bases between them. This CDR3 is CASSTSDGLRPQHF. In nucleotides, the CDR3 is TGTGCCAGTAGTACTTCCGACGGACTCAGGCCCCAGCATTTT.

The V and J genes are TRBV19 and TRBJ1-1; a possible D gene is TRBD1 (6 bases). The V end was cut by 7 bases, the J end by 8 bases, with 20 bases between. In germline, CDR1 is LNHDA, CDR2 SQIVND (reference sequence). The CDR3 has 14 amino acids. DNA of the CDR3: TGTGCCAGTAAAGTCGGGGCGGGGGCGCGGGAAGCTTTCTTT. It translates to CASKVGAGAREAFF. The full variable domain, with the rest looked up from reference TRBV19 and TRBJ1-1, is DGGITQSPKYLFRKEGQNVTLSCEQNLNHDAMYWYRQDPGQGLRLIYYSQIVNDFQKGDIAEGYSVSREKKESFPLTVTSAQKNPTAFYLCASKVGAGAREAFFGQGTRLTVV.

This clone was observed once. This sequence joins TRBV7-6 and TRBJ2-4, with D possibly TRBD1 on 6 matching bases. V was shortened by 5 bases and J by 0 bases, with 17 bases between the two germline ends. The CDR3 covers 17 residues. Germline loops: CDR1 SGHVS, CDR2 FNYEAQ. The CDR3 DNA sequence: TGTGCCAGCAGCATTAGCCCGACAGGCGTAGCCAAAAACATTCAGTACTTC. Protein: CASSISPTGVAKNIQYF.

The J gene is TRBJ2-1, the V gene TRBV15; TRBD1 is a possible D gene (5 bases). Looked up from germline, CDR1 is LNHNV and CDR2 is YYDKDF (reference sequence). The CDR3 length is 12 residues. V gave up 5 bases and J gave up 9 bases, with 11 bases separating them. The CDR3 DNA reads TGTGCCACCAGCGGCCAGGGCGGTGAGCAGTTCTTC. Translating it yields CATSGQGGEQFF.

The rearrangement joins TRBV4-3 to TRBJ2-1; 10 positions match TRBD2. CDR3 length equals 18 residues. Unmatched junction bases numbered 12, after V lost 0 bases and J lost 7 bases. The V gene's germline CDR1 is LGHNA and CDR2 YSLEER. The CDR3 coding sequence is TGCGCCAGCAGCCAAGATAGGAGTACCAGCGGGAGGGGAAATGAGCAGTTCTTC. Its protein is CASSQDRSTSGRGNEQFF.

The CDR3 DNA reads TGTGCCAGCAGCGCAAGCGATTGGTACAGGGTTTGCACCGGGGAGCTGTTTTTT. Encoded protein: CASSASDWYRVCTGELFF. The chain links TRBV6-4 to TRBJ2-2; maybe TRBD1 (6 bases). CDR3 length equals 18 residues. Germline V gene data show CDR1 as MRHNA and CDR2 as SNTAGT. V lost 6 bases, J lost 4 bases, and 24 bases lay in between.

This clone was counted between two and nine times. The V gene is TRBV7-9, the J gene TRBJ2-7; 9 bases are a match to TRBD2. V lost 6 bases and J lost 3; bases outside the gene matches: 18. There are 18 residues in the CDR3. Looked up from germline, CDR1 is SEHNR and CDR2 is FQNEAQ (reference sequence). This CDR3 reads CASSSPGLASPSRYEQYF. The CDR3 region has the DNA TGTGCCAGCAGTTCCCCGGGACTAGCATCCCCTTCGCGCTACGAGCAGTACTTC.

The table lists this clone with a count of one. This chain links TRBV4-1 with TRBJ2-3, with 9 bases lining up with TRBD1. Germline trimming cut 7 bases from V and 7 bases from J; bases unmatched to any gene: 6. Germline V lookup: CDR1 MGHRA, CDR2 YSYEKL. The CDR3 consists of 13 residues. The CDR3: CASKRTGVNTQYF. The CDR3 coding sequence is TGCGCCAGCAAGAGGACAGGGGTAAATACGCAGTATTTT.

V usage is TRBV29-1 and J usage is TRBJ2-1; 13 bases line up with TRBD2. CDR3 length equals 15 residues. The germline gives CDR1 SQVTM, CDR2 ANQGSEA. V was pared by 6 bases and J by 8 bases, with 10 bases of the junction left unmatched. CDR3 protein: CSVGGTSGIEYEQFF. DNA of the CDR3: TGCAGCGTGGGGGGGACTAGCGGGATTGAATATGAGCAGTTCTTC.

This chain uses TRBV4-1 with TRBJ2-7; D ambiguous. Germline V CDR1 and CDR2: MGHRA, YSYEKL. V dropped 3 bases and J dropped 0 bases, with 12 bases sitting between them. The CDR3 is made up of 15 amino acids. CDR3 bases: TGCGCCAGCAGCCAGAGGCACGTTAGCTCCTACGAGCAGTACTTC. It encodes CASSQRHVSSYEQYF.